Below, 2 T cell receptor beta chains from the same sample are listed, as sequenced in a study of shared clonotypes between healthy human individuals. Terminally differentiated effector memory CD45RA+ cells were excluded by CCR7 positive selection of CD45RO-negative cells. The assay was immunoSEQ multiplex PCR, and TCRdb's table has in-frame clones only and misses some. The sample holds 1.5 million to 2.5 million clones, about 95% seen once. Sequenced sample: naive CD8+ T cells sorted from blood. Source of these receptors: a man aged 18 to 35 in good health.

The rearrangement uses TRBV6-1 and TRBJ2-2; D is unresolved. V was trimmed by 7 bases and J by 2 bases, leaving 8 bases between them. In germline, CDR1 is MNHNS, CDR2 SASEGT. The CDR3 runs 13 residues. The CDR3 DNA reads as TGTGCCAGCATTTATGTAAACACCGGGGAGCTGTTTTTT. Its translation: CASIYVNTGELFF.

The rearrangement uses TRBV5-6 and TRBJ2-7, with 8 bases fitting TRBD1. Germline CDR1 and CDR2: SGHDT and YYEEEE. CDR3 length: 14 residues. J was trimmed by 4 bases and V by 6 bases; bases with no gene match: 9. For the CDR3, the DNA is TGTGCCAGCACCTGGGGGACAGGAGTATACGAGCAGTACTTC. Translation: CASTWGTGVYEQYF.